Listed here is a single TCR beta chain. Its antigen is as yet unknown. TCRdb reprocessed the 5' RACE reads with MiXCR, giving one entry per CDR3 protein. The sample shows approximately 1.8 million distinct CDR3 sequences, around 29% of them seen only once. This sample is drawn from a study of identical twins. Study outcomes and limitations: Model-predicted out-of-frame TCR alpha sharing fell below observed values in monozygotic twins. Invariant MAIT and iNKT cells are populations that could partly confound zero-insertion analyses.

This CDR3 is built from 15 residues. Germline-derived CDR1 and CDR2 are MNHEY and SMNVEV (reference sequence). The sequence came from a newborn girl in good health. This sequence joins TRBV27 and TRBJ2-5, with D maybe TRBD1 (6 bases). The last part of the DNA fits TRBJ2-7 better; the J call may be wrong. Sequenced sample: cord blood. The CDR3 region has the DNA TGTGCCAGCAGTTTCCCTCGACAGGCCTCCTACGAGCAGTACTTC. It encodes CASSFPRQASYEQYF.